One and the same sample provided the 9 T cell receptor beta chains below, sequenced in a study of blood T cell repertoires in COVID-19. Using immunoSEQ multiplex PCR, the repertoire was profiled, and TCRdb retains in-frame clones only, with some absent. The table has tens of thousands of clones, over 75% seen once; the top ten hold roughly 13%. The sample consisted of peripheral blood. These receptors originate from a human donor with active COVID-19. The donor label of this sample is uncertain.

The chain couples TRBV2 to TRBJ1-2; 7 nucleotides match TRBD1. CDR1 SNHLY and CDR2 FYNNEI come from the germline V gene. V was clipped by 9 bases and J by 4 bases; unmatched bases: 11. The CDR3 is 14 residues long. This CDR3 is CARRNPGQFYGYTF. The CDR3, as DNA: TGTGCCAGGAGAAATCCGGGACAGTTCTATGGCTACACCTTC.

The chain uses TRBV4-1 and TRBJ1-2, with D hard to call. CDR3 length equals 15 residues. Trimming stripped 1 base from V and 4 bases from J, with 13 bases between. Germline values: CDR1 MGHRA, CDR2 YSYEKL. The CDR3 bases are TGCGCCAGCAGCCAAGGAGCGCCGTCCCCCTATGGCTACACCTTC. Its protein is CASSQGAPSPYGYTF.

This clone is a singleton in its sample. The chain recombines TRBV7-8 with TRBJ2-1; possibly TRBD1 for D (5 bases). V lost 4 bases to trimming and J lost 9 bases, with 13 bases between them. Germline-derived CDR1 and CDR2 are SGHVS and FQNEAQ. This CDR3 is built from 13 residues. The CDR3 DNA sequence: TGTGCCAGCAGCTCATCTAGGGGTGCTGAGCAGTTCTTC. As protein: CASSSSRGAEQFF.

V usage is TRBV5-1 and J usage is TRBJ2-1; the D gene is possibly TRBD2 (5 bases). Looked up from germline, CDR1 is SGHRS and CDR2 is YFSETQ. With 3 bases removed from V and 4 bases from J, the gap between germline ends came to 14 bases. CDR3 length equals 15 residues. The DNA for the CDR3 is TGCGCCAGCAGCTACGAACTAGTACGTTACAATGAGCAGTTCTTC. Translation: CASSYELVRYNEQFF. Full variable domain (outside the CDR3, taken from reference TRBV5-1 and TRBJ2-1): KAGVTQTPRYLIKTRGQQVTLSCSPISGHRSVSWYQQTPGQGLQFLFEYFSETQRNKGNFPGRFSGRQFSNSRSEMNVSTLELGDSALYLCASSYELVRYNEQFFGPGTRLTVL.

This clone was detected once. The rearrangement uses TRBV4-2 and TRBJ2-7, with TRBD1 matching 7 bases. Germline CDR1 is LGHNA and CDR2 is YNFKEQ. This CDR3 region has 15 residues. The V gene end was trimmed by 2 bases and the J gene end by 3 bases; junction bases not matched to a gene: 7. CDR3 nucleotide sequence: TGTGCCAGCAGCCAACCTGACAGGGTAGACTACGAGCAGTACTTC. Encoded protein: CASSQPDRVDYEQYF.

This clone was detected only a few times. One junction end disagrees with the germline gene, perhaps due to a read error. The rearrangement uses TRBV3-1 (or the pseudogene TRBV3-2) and TRBJ2-1, with TRBD2 identical over 14 bases. Germline V lookup: CDR1 LGHDT, CDR2 YNNKEL (reference sequence). CDR3 size: 13 residues. The CDR3 protein is CASSHGTSGSVLF. The CDR3 DNA reads TGTGCCAGCAGCCACGGGACTAGCGGGAGCGTACTCTTC.

In nucleotides, the CDR3 is TGTGCCAGCAGCTTGTATGGGCGGGGGAGCACAGATACGCAGTATTTT. It yields the protein CASSLYGRGSTDTQYF. The chain couples TRBV5-5 to TRBJ2-3, with 7 bases aligning to TRBD2. V lost 1 base and J lost 0; bases outside the gene matches: 5. This CDR3 contains 16 residues. Germline CDR1 is SGHKS and CDR2 is YYEKEE (reference sequence).

V gene TRBV5-1 combines with J gene TRBJ2-5; the match to TRBD2 covers 7 bases. This CDR3 has 15 amino acids. Trimming removed 3 bases from V and 3 bases from J; junction bases left unmatched: 8. The germline gives CDR1 SGHRS, CDR2 YFSETQ. CDR3 sequence reads: CASSSWGRDEETQYF. In nucleotides, the CDR3 is TGCGCCAGCAGCTCGTGGGGGAGGGATGAAGAGACCCAGTACTTC.

The V call is TRBV7-2, the J call TRBJ2-7, with a possible D match to TRBD2 (5 bases). V was pared by 4 bases and J by 6 bases, with 13 bases between. The CDR3 contains 13 residues. CDR1 and CDR2 (germline): SGHTA, FQGNSA. CDR3 in DNA: TGTGCCAGCAGCTCAACTAGGACCAGCGAGCAGTACTTC. This translates into CASSSTRTSEQYF.